This paragraph covers one T cell receptor (beta chain) sequence. TCRdb's table, derived via immunoSEQ multiplex PCR, lists solely in-frame clones and lacks some. The data contain some 110,000 clones, roughly 80% of them seen just once; the ten biggest clones take up 6.2%. This sample is part of a study of blood T cell repertoires in COVID-19. Per germline, CDR1 LGHNT and CDR2 FRNRAP. V dropped 0 bases and J dropped 3 bases, with 21 bases sitting between them. This CDR3 is 19 amino acids long. The sequenced sample was peripheral blood. This clonotype was sampled from a man between 70 and 80 years old with acute or convalescent COVID-19. The chain links TRBV12-5 to TRBJ2-4, with a tentative D call TRBD2 (6 bases). Written as DNA, the CDR3 is TGTGCTAGTGGTTTGGTCTCGTCGGAGCGGGCTCGGATCAAAAACATTCAGTACTTC. Translated, it gives CASGLVSSERARIKNIQYF.